This T cell receptor (beta chain) is from a study of blood T cells in healthy people across ages. The overall study: Every two T cells gave about one barcoded beta molecule via template switching. Whole-study results and caveats: Per million T cells, TCR beta diversity dropped about linearly as age rose. Naive T cell percentage by flow cytometry tracked strongly with beta diversity.

The donors, healthy Caucasians from Russia, were aged roughly 6 to 90. Using a J-beta primer mix together with a sample-barcoded 5' primer, a second PCR was run for roughly 6 to 11 cycles. Each CDR3 protein is one row after TCRdb ran MiXCR on the 5' RACE reads. The sample yields about 1.4 million distinct CDR3 sequences, roughly 59% seen once. As regards this clonotype: Antigen: not known.

The germline V gene has CDR1 SGHRS and CDR2 YFSETQ. The CDR3 covers 15 residues. The sample taken for sequencing was blood. This sequence originates from a man aged 18 to 29 in good health. This chain uses TRBV5-1 with TRBJ2-5; 8 positions agree with TRBD1. The DNA end lines up better with TRBJ2-7; the J call may be wrong. CDR3 in DNA: TGCGCCAGCAGCTTGGAATGGACAGGGTCCGACGAGCAGTACTTC. Translating gives CASSLEWTGSDEQYF.